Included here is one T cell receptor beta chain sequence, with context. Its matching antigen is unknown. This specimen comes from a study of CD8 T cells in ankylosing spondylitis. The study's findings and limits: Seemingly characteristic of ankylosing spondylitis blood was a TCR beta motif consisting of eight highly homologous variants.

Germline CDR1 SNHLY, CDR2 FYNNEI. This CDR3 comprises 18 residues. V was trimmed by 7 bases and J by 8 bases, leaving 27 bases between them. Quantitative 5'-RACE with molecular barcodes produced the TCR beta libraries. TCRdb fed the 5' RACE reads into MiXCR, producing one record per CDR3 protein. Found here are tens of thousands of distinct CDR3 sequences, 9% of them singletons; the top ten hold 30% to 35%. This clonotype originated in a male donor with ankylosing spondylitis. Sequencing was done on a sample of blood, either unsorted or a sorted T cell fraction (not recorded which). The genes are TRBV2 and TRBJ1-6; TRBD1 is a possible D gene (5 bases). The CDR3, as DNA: TGTGCCAGCAATTGGATAGTGCAGGGCGCGCAAGGTGATTCACCCCTCCACTTT. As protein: CASNWIVQGAQGDSPLHF.